This T cell receptor beta chain was captured in a study of cytomegalovirus exposure and HLA in healthy donors. The PCR used 60 Vbeta and 13 Jbeta primers. Some clones are missing from TCRdb's copy, which holds only in-frame ones; the method was immunoSEQ multiplex PCR. Of under 150,000 clones detected, over 75% appear once; the ten largest clones hold around 2.5%. The CDR3 totals 14 residues. Trimming removed 0 bases from V and 4 bases from J, with 10 bases in between. Germline V lookup: CDR1 SGHRS, CDR2 YFSETQ. The chain uses TRBV5-1 and TRBJ1-1, with D perhaps TRBD1 (5 bases). The sequencing sample was made of PBMCs. This clonotype was obtained from a man over 45 in good health and CMV-seronegative. The CDR3 protein is CASSLEAGITEAFF. The CDR3 nucleotides are TGCGCCAGCAGCTTGGAGGCAGGGATCACTGAAGCTTTCTTT.